A single sample is the source of the 29 T cell receptor beta chains below, sequenced in a study of blood T cell repertoires in COVID-19 (dated by TCRdb to about 2020). The method behind the library was the immunoSEQ multiplex PCR assay. As stored in TCRdb, this immuneACCESS dataset retains in-frame rearrangements with V and J assigned. A fraction of the clones does not appear; measured against another copy, unresolved V genes explain less than half of the discrepancy, and the remainder lacks a known reason. The sample data list about 330,000 clones, and 87% of these were observed just once. Roughly a tenth of the sample lies in the top ten. Sequencing input: peripheral blood. Receptors were obtained from a man aged 30 to 39 with COVID-19, enrolled during active disease.

About this clone itself: The sample contains more than one DNA sequence encoding this CDR3. The chain links TRBV18 to TRBJ2-3, with TRBD2 matching 7 bases. Trimming at V came to 3 bases and at J to 2 bases, leaving 5 bases not matched to a gene. CDR3 length: 15 amino acids. The germline V gene has CDR1 KGHSH and CDR2 LQKENI. As DNA, the CDR3 is TGTGCCAGCTCACCGGCCGGGGGGACCACAGATACGCAGTATTTT. Translated: CASSPAGGTTDTQYF.

V usage is TRBV7-9 and J usage is TRBJ1-3; D is unresolved. Trimming shortened V by 6 bases and J by 4 bases, and 13 bases separated the two germline ends. Germline CDR1 reads SEHNR; CDR2 reads FQNEAQ (reference sequence). CDR3 size: 14 residues. The CDR3 loop is CASRQTTFGNTIYF. The CDR3 DNA reads as TGTGCCAGCAGGCAAACGACATTCGGAAACACCATATATTTT.

V and J are TRBV27 and TRBJ2-7; 7 positions agree with TRBD1. Trimming at V came to 8 bases and at J to 6 bases, leaving 10 bases not matched to a gene. Germline V gene sequence: CDR1 MNHEY, CDR2 SMNVEV (reference sequence). This CDR3 region has 13 residues. CDR3 sequence reads: CASALETGLEQYF. In DNA form, the CDR3 reads TGTGCCAGCGCCCTCGAGACAGGGCTCGAGCAGTACTTC.

This chain connects TRBV7-8 to TRBJ2-7, with D possibly being TRBD1 (6 bases). Trimming shortened V by 6 bases and J by 2 bases, and 11 bases separated the two germline ends. This CDR3 contains 13 residues. CDR1 and CDR2 from the germline V gene are SGHVS and FQNEAQ. The CDR3: CASSTNRAYEQYF. The CDR3 DNA sequence: TGTGCCAGCAGTACGAACAGGGCCTACGAGCAGTACTTC.

This sequence joins TRBV10-3 and TRBJ2-7; 9 nucleotides line up with TRBD2. V gave up 0 bases and J gave up 3 bases; unmatched junction bases: 12. The CDR3 covers 18 residues. Germline V gene lookup returns CDR1 ENHRY and CDR2 SYGVKD. DNA for the CDR3: TGTGCCATCAGTGAGTCTGTAGCTAGCGGGGCCCGGGGCTACGAGCAGTACTTC. Protein product: CAISESVASGARGYEQYF.

The chain combines TRBV11-3 with TRBJ2-3; no firm D call. Germline V gene sequence: CDR1 SGHNT, CDR2 YENEEA. The germline V and J ends were trimmed by 3 bases and 6 bases, with 16 bases remaining between them. The CDR3 is 15 amino acids. The CDR3 DNA is TGTGCCAGCAGCTTTTCAGGCCTCTCTGTGGATACGCAGTATTTT. Protein: CASSFSGLSVDTQYF.

V is TRBV3-1 (or the pseudogene TRBV3-2) and J is TRBJ2-1, with D tentatively TRBD2 (6 bases). V lost 2 bases and J lost 7, with 18 bases in between. The CDR3 is 16 amino acids. Germline lookup yields CDR1 LGHDT and CDR2 YNNKEL (reference sequence). CDR3 in amino acids: CASSQLWGERANEQFF. The DNA of the CDR3 is TGTGCCAGCAGCCAACTATGGGGGGAGAGGGCGAATGAGCAGTTCTTC.

This sequence joins TRBV19 and TRBJ1-2, with TRBD1 as a possible D gene (6 bases). Germline lookup yields CDR1 LNHDA and CDR2 SQIVND (reference sequence). The CDR3 loop spans 15 amino acids. The V and J ends lost 2 bases and 6 bases respectively, with 16 bases between them. CDR3 coding DNA: TGTGCCAGTAGTATACCGACAGGAGTAAGACATGGCTACACCTTC. Translated, it gives CASSIPTGVRHGYTF. The whole variable domain, filled in from reference TRBV19 and TRBJ1-2, reads DGGITQSPKYLFRKEGQNVTLSCEQNLNHDAMYWYRQDPGQGLRLIYYSQIVNDFQKGDIAEGYSVSREKKESFPLTVTSAQKNPTAFYLCASSIPTGVRHGYTFGSGTRLTVV.

The CDR3 coding sequence is TGTGCCAGCAACCTGGGCACTAGCGGGACCTCCTACGAGCAGTACTTC. It encodes CASNLGTSGTSYEQYF. V gene TRBV2 combines with J gene TRBJ2-7; 10 nucleotides align to TRBD2. The ends lost 7 bases at V and 0 bases at J; junction bases unmatched: 9. Germline assignment: CDR1 SNHLY and CDR2 FYNNEI. This CDR3 has 16 amino acids.

J is TRBJ2-1 and V is TRBV27, with 13 bases fitting TRBD2. The ends lost 1 base at V and 5 bases at J; junction bases unmatched: 2. Germline V CDR1 and CDR2: MNHEY, SMNVEV (reference sequence). This CDR3 is 16 amino acids long. The CDR3: CASSLLGTSGDNEQFF. CDR3 nucleotide sequence: TGTGCCAGCAGTTTATTAGGGACTAGCGGGGACAATGAGCAGTTCTTC.

The chain combines TRBV10-2 with TRBJ2-3; the match to TRBD2 covers 9 bases. V dropped 7 bases and J dropped 2; count of bases not matched to a gene: 7. The CDR3 is made up of 15 amino acids. CDR1 WSHSY and CDR2 SAAADI come from the germline V gene. CDR3 residues: CASIRLAGSTDTQYF. CDR3 bases: TGCGCCAGCATCCGCCTAGCGGGGTCCACAGATACGCAGTATTTT.

This clone was found once. This rearrangement joins TRBV30 to TRBJ1-2, with 8 bases that match TRBD1. Germline V gene sequence: CDR1 GTSNPN, CDR2 SVGIG (reference sequence). The V segment lost 0 bases and the J segment 5 bases; nucleotides outside the gene matches: 8. The CDR3 covers 15 residues. The CDR3 region has the DNA TGTGCCTGGAGTGTTGACGACAGGGGTTTTTATGGCTACACCTTC. Translating it yields CAWSVDDRGFYGYTF.

This clone appeared once. The J gene is TRBJ1-3, the V gene TRBV5-6; 8 positions agree with TRBD1. Losses at the gene ends were 0 bases for V and 2 bases for J; bases not matched to a gene: 4. This CDR3 has 16 residues. CDR1 and CDR2 from the germline V gene are SGHDT and YYEEEE. The DNA of the CDR3 is TGTGCCAGCAGCTTGGTCAGGGGGCACCCTGGAAACACCATATATTTT. This translates into CASSLVRGHPGNTIYF.

This clone was detected only a few times. J is TRBJ1-2 and V is TRBV5-6; 7 nucleotides match TRBD1. The CDR3 runs to 15 residues. Trimming removed 3 bases from V and 1 base from J; junction bases left unmatched: 6. From germline, CDR1 is SGHDT and CDR2 YYEEEE. CDR3 in amino acids: CASSSQGENNYGYTF. CDR3 in DNA: TGTGCCAGCAGCTCCCAGGGGGAGAATAACTATGGCTACACCTTC.

The chain carries TRBV5-1 and TRBJ2-1; 9 bases are shared with TRBD2. With 4 bases clipped from V and 7 bases from J, the junction kept 15 bases outside the gene matches. Germline lookup yields CDR1 SGHRS and CDR2 YFSETQ. This CDR3 is built from 17 residues. The CDR3 is CASSTGALAGRANEQFF. CDR3 nucleotides: TGCGCCAGCAGCACGGGCGCCCTAGCGGGAAGGGCGAATGAGCAGTTCTTC.

This clone was seen once. The chain uses TRBV12-3 or TRBV12-4 and TRBJ1-1; D remains ambiguous. The CDR3 covers 12 residues. Trimming left V 8 bases short and J 6 bases short, with 13 bases between. CDR3 sequence reads: CASLSLAPEAFF. CDR3 in DNA: TGTGCCAGCTTGTCCCTGGCCCCTGAAGCTTTCTTT.

V is TRBV18 and J is TRBJ1-2, with TRBD1 matching 11 bases. CDR3 length: 16 residues. Unmatched junction bases numbered 7, after V lost 3 bases and J lost 4 bases. Looked up from germline, CDR1 is KGHSH and CDR2 is LQKENI. CDR3 coding DNA: TGTGCCAGCTCACCGCTAACGGGACAGGGGGGCTATGGCTACACCTTC. Translated: CASSPLTGQGGYGYTF.

The gene calls are TRBV19 and TRBJ2-1; 7 bases match TRBD1. The CDR3 has 15 residues. V shed 3 bases and J 3 bases; nucleotides not matched to a gene: 5. CDR1 and CDR2 from the germline V gene are LNHDA and SQIVND (reference sequence). CDR3 in amino acids: CASSMGTEVYNEQFF. CDR3 coding DNA: TGTGCCAGTAGTATGGGGACAGAAGTCTACAATGAGCAGTTCTTC.

This chain joins TRBV28 and TRBJ2-3; 11 bases align to TRBD2. The CDR3 length is 16 residues. After removal of 6 bases from V and 2 bases from J, the junction contained 7 bases not matched to a gene. Germline V lookup: CDR1 MDHEN, CDR2 SYDVKM. The CDR3 loop reads CASSLTSGTYTDTQYF. In DNA form, the CDR3 reads TGTGCCAGCAGCCTGACTAGCGGGACCTACACAGATACGCAGTATTTT.

This clone was observed a single time. The J gene is TRBJ2-1, the V gene TRBV7-3; tentatively, D is TRBD2 (6 bases). Germline lookup yields CDR1 SGHTA and CDR2 FQGTGA. The V end lost 2 bases, the J end lost 2 bases, and 10 bases lay between the germline ends. The CDR3 covers 15 residues. The CDR3 sequence: CASSLEGGPYNEQFF. The CDR3 bases are TGTGCCAGCAGCTTAGAGGGAGGCCCCTACAATGAGCAGTTCTTC.

This clone came up once. The chain combines TRBV11-2 with TRBJ1-1; TRBD1 is a possible D gene (5 bases). Per germline, CDR1 SGHAT and CDR2 FQNNGV. Trimming left V 0 bases short and J 1 base short, with 15 bases between. CDR3 size: 17 residues. CDR3 bases: TGTGCCAGCAGCTTAGATCAACAGGCTTTGGGGAACACTGAAGCTTTCTTT. It translates to CASSLDQQALGNTEAFF.

V and J are TRBV6-5 and TRBJ1-3; D ambiguous. Germline V gene sequence: CDR1 MNHEY, CDR2 SVGAGI. This CDR3 is 15 amino acids long. V shed 8 bases and J shed 0 bases, with 14 bases lying between them. CDR3 sequence: CASHGRATSGNTIYF. The CDR3 DNA sequence: TGTGCCAGCCACGGGCGGGCAACCTCTGGAAACACCATATATTTT.

V is TRBV28 and J is TRBJ2-7; 7 bases line up with TRBD1. The CDR3 runs 15 residues. J lost 2 bases, V lost 2 bases, and 6 bases had no gene match. Germline assignment: CDR1 MDHEN and CDR2 SYDVKM. This CDR3 is CASSLVTGKTYEQYF. In DNA, the CDR3 is TGTGCCAGCAGTTTAGTGACAGGGAAGACCTACGAGCAGTACTTC. The full variable domain, rest sourced from reference TRBV28 and TRBJ2-7, is DVKVTQSSRYLVKRTGEKVFLECVQDMDHENMFWYRQDPGLGLRLIYFSYDVKMKEKGDIPEGYSVSREKKERFSLILESASTNQTSMYLCASSLVTGKTYEQYFGPGTRLTVT.

CDR3 in amino acids: CASSLDSSISYEQYF. The CDR3 DNA reads as TGTGCCAGCAGTCTGGACAGTAGTATTTCCTACGAGCAGTACTTC. The chain carries TRBV6-2 or TRBV6-3 and TRBJ2-7; TRBD1 might be the D (6 bases). The germline gives CDR1 MNHEY, CDR2 SVGEGT. V dropped 5 bases and J dropped 1 base, with 15 bases sitting between them. The CDR3 length is 15 residues.

This rearrangement joins TRBV6-5 to TRBJ1-5, with 8 bases lining up with TRBD1. Per the germline V gene, CDR1 is MNHEY and CDR2 is SVGAGI. CDR3 length: 14 residues. With V trimmed by 5 bases and J by 5 bases, 5 bases remained unmatched. CDR3 nucleotide sequence: TGTGCCAGCAGTCAGGACAGGGCAGATCAGCCCCAGCATTTT. It encodes CASSQDRADQPQHF.

The genes are TRBV7-2 and TRBJ1-4, with D perhaps matching TRBD1 (6 bases). This CDR3 spans 15 amino acids. The germline gives CDR1 SGHTA, CDR2 FQGNSA. V dropped 4 bases and J dropped 4 bases, with 13 bases sitting between them. The CDR3 DNA follows: TGTGCCAGCAGCTCTTCAGGGGAGATTAATGAAAAACTGTTTTTT. As protein: CASSSSGEINEKLFF.

This rearrangement joins TRBV21-1 to TRBJ1-5; the table assigns TRBD1, which was not confirmed against the DNA. TRBV21-1 is designated a pseudogene. The length of the CDR3 is 16 residues. CDR3 in DNA: TGTGCCAGCAGCAAAGACGACATAAATAGCAATCAGCCCCAGCATTTT. Its protein product is CASSKDDINSNQPQHF.

V gene TRBV5-1 combines with J gene TRBJ2-7; TRBD2 aligns across 9 bases. This CDR3 is built from 16 residues. CDR1 is SGHRS, CDR2 YFSETQ, per germline. Trimming at V came to 4 bases and at J to 2 bases, leaving 10 bases not matched to a gene. The DNA of the CDR3 is TGCGCCAGCAGCACCCCGCCGGCGGGAGGGCCCTACGAGCAGTACTTC. This encodes CASSTPPAGGPYEQYF.

The rearrangement uses TRBV19 and TRBJ2-7; a weak D match, TRBD1 (6 bases). Germline CDR1 and CDR2: LNHDA and SQIVND (reference sequence). Trimming left V 2 bases short and J 3 bases short, with 14 bases between. The CDR3 runs to 15 residues. The CDR3 region has the DNA TGTGCCAGTAGTATATCCGGCACAGGGCTCTACGAGCAGTACTTC. It is translated as CASSISGTGLYEQYF.